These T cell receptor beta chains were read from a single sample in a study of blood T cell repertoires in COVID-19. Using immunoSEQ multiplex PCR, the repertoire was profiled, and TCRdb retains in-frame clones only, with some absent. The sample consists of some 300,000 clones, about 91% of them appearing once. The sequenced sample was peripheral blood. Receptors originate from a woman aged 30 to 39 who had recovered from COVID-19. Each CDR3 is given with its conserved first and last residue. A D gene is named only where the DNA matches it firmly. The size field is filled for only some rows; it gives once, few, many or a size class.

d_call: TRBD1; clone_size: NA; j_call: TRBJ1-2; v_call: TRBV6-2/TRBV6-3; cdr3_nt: TGTGCCAGCAGTTACAGGGACAGGGACTATGGCTACACCTTC; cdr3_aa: CASSYRDRDYGYTF
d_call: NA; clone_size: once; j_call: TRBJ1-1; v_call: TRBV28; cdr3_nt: TGTGCCAGCAGTTTCTCCTCGGACGGCAGGGGAGCTTTCTTT; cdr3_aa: CASSFSSDGRGAFF
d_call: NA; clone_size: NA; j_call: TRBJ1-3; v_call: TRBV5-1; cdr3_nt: TGCGCCAGCAGCCAACAGAGTTCTGGAAACACCATATATTTT; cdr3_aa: CASSQQSSGNTIYF
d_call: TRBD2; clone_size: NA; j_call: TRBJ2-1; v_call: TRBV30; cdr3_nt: TGTGCCTGGACTTCGAGGTTAACTAGCGGGGGTTACAATGAGCAGTTCTTC; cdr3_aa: CAWTSRLTSGGYNEQFF
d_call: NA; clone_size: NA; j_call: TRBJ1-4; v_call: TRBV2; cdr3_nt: TGTGCCAGCAGTGGCAGGGTGGCGACTAATGAAAAACTGTTTTTT; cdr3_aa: CASSGRVATNEKLFF
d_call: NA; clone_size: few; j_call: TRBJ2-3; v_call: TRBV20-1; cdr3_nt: TGCAGTGCTAGTATCAGGGGAACAGATACGCAGTATTTT; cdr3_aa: CSASIRGTDTQYF
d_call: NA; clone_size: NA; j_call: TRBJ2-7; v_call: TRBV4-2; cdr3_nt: TGTGCCAGCAGCCAAGAACTAGCCCTCGGAGGAGCCTACGAGCAGTACTTC; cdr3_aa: CASSQELALGGAYEQYF
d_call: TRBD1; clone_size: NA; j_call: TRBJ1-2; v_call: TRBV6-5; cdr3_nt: TGTGCCAGCAGTTACCCGGGACAGGGGAACTATGGCTACACCTTC; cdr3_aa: CASSYPGQGNYGYTF
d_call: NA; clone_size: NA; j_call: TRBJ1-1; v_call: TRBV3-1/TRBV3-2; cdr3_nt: TGTGCCAGCAGCCAAGACAAGAGGCCTGAAGCTTTCTTT; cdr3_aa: CASSQDKRPEAFF
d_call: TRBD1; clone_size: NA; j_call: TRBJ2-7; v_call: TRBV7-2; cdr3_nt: TGTGCCAGCAGCACGACAATAGACCGGGACAGGGTCCCCAACGAGCAGTACTTC; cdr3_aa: CASSTTIDRDRVPNEQYF
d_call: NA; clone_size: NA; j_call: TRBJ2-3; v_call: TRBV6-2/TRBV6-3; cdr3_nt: TGTGCCAGCAGCCATAACAACGGACAGGCCCGCGGGAAAGATACGCAGTATTTT; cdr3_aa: CASSHNNGQARGKDTQYF
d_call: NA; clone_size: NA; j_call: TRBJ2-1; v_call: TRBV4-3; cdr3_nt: TGCGCCAGCAGCCATTCTGACTCGAGGGTAGGTGAGCAGTTCTTC; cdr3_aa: CASSHSDSRVGEQFF
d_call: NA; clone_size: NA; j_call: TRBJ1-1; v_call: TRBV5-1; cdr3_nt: TGCGCCAGCAGCTTGTGGTCAGGGGCCTCTAACACTGAAGCTTTCTTT; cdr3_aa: CASSLWSGASNTEAFF
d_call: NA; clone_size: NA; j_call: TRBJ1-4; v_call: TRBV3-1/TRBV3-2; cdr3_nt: TGTGCCAGCAGCCTAACAGGGTCTAATGAAAAACTGTTTTTT; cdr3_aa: CASSLTGSNEKLFF
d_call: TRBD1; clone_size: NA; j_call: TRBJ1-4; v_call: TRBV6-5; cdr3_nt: TGTGCCAGCAGTTCGGCAGGGGGCTTGACTAATGAAAAACTGTTTTTT; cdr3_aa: CASSSAGGLTNEKLFF
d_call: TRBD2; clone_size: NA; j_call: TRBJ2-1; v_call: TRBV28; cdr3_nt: TGTGCCAGCAGTTCGACTAGCGGATCGTACAATGAGCAGTTCTTC; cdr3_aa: CASSSTSGSYNEQFF